Listed below are T cell receptor beta chains from one sample, sequenced in a study of T cell responses to AZD1222 COVID-19 vaccine. Some clones are missing from TCRdb's copy, which holds only in-frame ones; the method was immunoSEQ multiplex PCR. The table lists 200,000 to 250,000 clones, about 95% of them singletons. Source: peripheral blood, taken 28 days after the second dose of the MenACWY control vaccine. The receptors derive from an adult who received the MenACWY meningococcal vaccine as a control. The CDR3 runs from the conserved cysteine through the conserved F or W. A D gene is named only where the DNA matches it firmly. Clone size is not always given. Where it is, it says once, few, many or a class for expanded clones.

v_call: TRBV29-1; clone_size: -; d_call: -; j_call: TRBJ2-3; cdr3_nt: TGCAGCGTTGACGCGGTTATGAGCACAGATACGCAGTATTTT; cdr3_aa: CSVDAVMSTDTQYF
v_call: TRBV5-1; clone_size: -; d_call: TRBD2; j_call: TRBJ2-3; cdr3_nt: TGCGCCAGCAGCATAACTAGCGGGGGCACAGATACGCAGTATTTT; cdr3_aa: CASSITSGGTDTQYF
v_call: TRBV5-1; clone_size: -; d_call: TRBD1; j_call: TRBJ2-2; cdr3_nt: TGCGCCACCAGCTTCTCAGACAGGGGGGGCACCGGGGAGCTGTTTTTT; cdr3_aa: CATSFSDRGGTGELFF
v_call: TRBV19; clone_size: -; d_call: TRBD1; j_call: TRBJ1-2; cdr3_nt: TGTGCCACCGGACTGACAGGGTACGGCTACACCTTC; cdr3_aa: CATGLTGYGYTF
v_call: TRBV4-2; clone_size: -; d_call: -; j_call: TRBJ1-3; cdr3_nt: TGTGCCAGCAGCCAAGATCTGCACACCATATATTTT; cdr3_aa: CASSQDLHTIYF
v_call: TRBV19; clone_size: -; d_call: -; j_call: TRBJ2-7; cdr3_nt: TGTGCCAGTAGTAAGGAGGGAGGCGAGCAGTACTTC; cdr3_aa: CASSKEGGEQYF
v_call: TRBV14; clone_size: -; d_call: -; j_call: TRBJ1-1; cdr3_nt: TGTGCCAGCAGCCAATCCCTAGGGAAAAACACTGAAGCTTTCTTT; cdr3_aa: CASSQSLGKNTEAFF
v_call: TRBV23-1; clone_size: -; d_call: -; j_call: TRBJ2-7; cdr3_nt: TGCGCCAGCAGTCAACAACATGGGTCCAGGCGTTCCTACGAGCAGTACTTC; cdr3_aa: CASSQQHGSRRSYEQYF
v_call: TRBV11-3; clone_size: -; d_call: -; j_call: TRBJ2-3; cdr3_nt: TGTGCCAGCAGCTTAGGAGAGGACAGGGACGGGGGGACGCAGTATTTT; cdr3_aa: CASSLGEDRDGGTQYF
v_call: TRBV18; clone_size: once; d_call: TRBD2; j_call: TRBJ2-7; cdr3_nt: TGTGCCAGCTCACCACCGAATAGCGGGGGCACCTACGAGCAGTACTTC; cdr3_aa: CASSPPNSGGTYEQYF
v_call: TRBV2; clone_size: -; d_call: TRBD1; j_call: TRBJ1-3; cdr3_nt: TGTGCCAGCAGGGCGGGACAGGTCTCTGGAAACACCATATATTTT; cdr3_aa: CASRAGQVSGNTIYF
v_call: TRBV7-9; clone_size: -; d_call: -; j_call: TRBJ1-6; cdr3_nt: TGTGCCAGCAGCCTCCGGGGGGGCGATTCACCCCTCCACTTT; cdr3_aa: CASSLRGGDSPLHF
v_call: TRBV20-1; clone_size: once; d_call: TRBD2; j_call: TRBJ2-5; cdr3_nt: TGCAGTGCTAGTAATGCGGCGGGAGGCGGGGAGACCCAGTACTTC; cdr3_aa: CSASNAAGGGETQYF
v_call: TRBV5-4; clone_size: -; d_call: -; j_call: TRBJ1-3; cdr3_nt: TGTGCCAGCAGCTTGGGACAGAACTCTGGAAACACCATATATTTT; cdr3_aa: CASSLGQNSGNTIYF
v_call: TRBV24-1; clone_size: -; d_call: -; j_call: TRBJ1-5; cdr3_nt: TGTGCCACCAGTGAACCAGGTAGCAATCAGCCCCAGCATTTT; cdr3_aa: CATSEPGSNQPQHF
v_call: TRBV27; clone_size: -; d_call: -; j_call: TRBJ1-1; cdr3_nt: TGTGCCACCTACCGCGGGGCATCCTCTGAAGCTTTCTTT; cdr3_aa: CATYRGASSEAFF
v_call: TRBV4-3; clone_size: -; d_call: -; j_call: TRBJ2-4; cdr3_nt: TGCGCCAGCAGCCAAGGATCAGGGGCTCCCATAGCCAAAAACATTCAGTACTTC; cdr3_aa: CASSQGSGAPIAKNIQYF
v_call: TRBV5-1; clone_size: -; d_call: -; j_call: TRBJ2-7; cdr3_nt: TGCGCCAGCAGCCGCGACAGGCCGCCCTACGAGCAGTACTTC; cdr3_aa: CASSRDRPPYEQYF
v_call: TRBV15; clone_size: -; d_call: -; j_call: TRBJ1-6; cdr3_nt: TGTGCCACCAGCAGAGATTCCCAAGGGAATTCACCCCTCCACTTT; cdr3_aa: CATSRDSQGNSPLHF
v_call: TRBV28; clone_size: few; d_call: -; j_call: TRBJ2-7; cdr3_nt: TGTGCCAGCAGTTCCCTCCCAGTGGCGGGGGAGCAGTACTTC; cdr3_aa: CASSSLPVAGEQYF
v_call: TRBV7-3; clone_size: -; d_call: -; j_call: TRBJ2-1; cdr3_nt: TGTGCCAGCAGCTTCTTGTCTCTAGCTCCTACCATCAATGAGCAGTTCTTC; cdr3_aa: CASSFLSLAPTINEQFF
v_call: TRBV6-1; clone_size: -; d_call: -; j_call: TRBJ2-5; cdr3_nt: TGTGCCAGCAGTGAACTGGGGCGGGAGACCCAGTACTTC; cdr3_aa: CASSELGRETQYF
v_call: TRBV5-1; clone_size: -; d_call: TRBD1; j_call: TRBJ1-1; cdr3_nt: TGCGCCAGCAGCTTGGGCGGGACAGGGGGCCTGCGGAACACTGAAGCTTTCTTT; cdr3_aa: CASSLGGTGGLRNTEAFF
v_call: TRBV10-3; clone_size: -; d_call: -; j_call: TRBJ2-7; cdr3_nt: TGTGCCATCGGAGGGTACGGAGGATTGAACGAGCAGTACTTC; cdr3_aa: CAIGGYGGLNEQYF
v_call: TRBV21-1; clone_size: -; d_call: -; j_call: TRBJ1-5; cdr3_nt: TGTGCCAGCAGCAAAGGGGATGGGACAGGGATTTTTTCTAGCAATCAGCCCCAGCATTTT; cdr3_aa: CASSKGDGTGIFSSNQPQHF
v_call: TRBV7-2; clone_size: -; d_call: -; j_call: TRBJ2-5; cdr3_nt: TGTGCCAGCAGCTTAGTAGCGGACCACCAAGAGACCCAGTACTTC; cdr3_aa: CASSLVADHQETQYF
v_call: TRBV5-1; clone_size: -; d_call: -; j_call: TRBJ2-1; cdr3_nt: TGCGCCAGCAGCCTGAGTCGGTCCCTAATCGATGAGCAGTTCTTC; cdr3_aa: CASSLSRSLIDEQFF
v_call: TRBV12-3/TRBV12-4; clone_size: -; d_call: -; j_call: TRBJ2-2; cdr3_nt: TGTGCCAGCAGTTTTCTGGGAACCGGGGAGCTGTTTTTT; cdr3_aa: CASSFLGTGELFF
v_call: TRBV2; clone_size: -; d_call: TRBD2; j_call: TRBJ2-1; cdr3_nt: TGTGCCAGCAGTCGGGTACTAGCGGGAAATGAGCAGTTCTTC; cdr3_aa: CASSRVLAGNEQFF
v_call: TRBV5-8; clone_size: few; d_call: -; j_call: TRBJ2-7; cdr3_nt: TGTGCCAGCAGCCACACCCGACTAGGAATCAGCGACGAGCAGTACTTC; cdr3_aa: CASSHTRLGISDEQYF
v_call: TRBV27; clone_size: -; d_call: -; j_call: TRBJ1-5; cdr3_nt: TGTGCCAGCAGTTCAGAAAATGGGGGACCCCGGGGCAATCAGCCCCAGCATTTT; cdr3_aa: CASSSENGGPRGNQPQHF
v_call: TRBV7-9; clone_size: -; d_call: TRBD1; j_call: TRBJ1-1; cdr3_nt: TGTGCCAGCAGAGACATACAGGGGTATGACACTGAAGCTTTCTTT; cdr3_aa: CASRDIQGYDTEAFF
v_call: TRBV6-1; clone_size: -; d_call: TRBD2; j_call: TRBJ2-2; cdr3_nt: TGTGCCAGCAGTGTGCGGGAGGGCGGGAGCACCGGGGAGCTGTTTTTT; cdr3_aa: CASSVREGGSTGELFF
v_call: TRBV2; clone_size: -; d_call: TRBD2; j_call: TRBJ2-5; cdr3_nt: TGTGCCAGCAGCGGTAGGGTGGGAGGGGAGACCCAGTACTTC; cdr3_aa: CASSGRVGGETQYF
v_call: TRBV6-2/TRBV6-3; clone_size: -; d_call: -; j_call: TRBJ2-3; cdr3_nt: TGTGCCAGCAGTTACGGGACTTCCGGCCAAGGTACGCAGTATTTT; cdr3_aa: CASSYGTSGQGTQYF
v_call: TRBV6-5; clone_size: -; d_call: TRBD1; j_call: TRBJ1-4; cdr3_nt: TGTGCCAGCAGTTACTCAGAGGGACAGGACAATGAAAAACTGTTTTTT; cdr3_aa: CASSYSEGQDNEKLFF
v_call: TRBV29-1; clone_size: -; d_call: TRBD1; j_call: TRBJ1-1; cdr3_nt: TGCAGCGTTGAAACTCAGGGGGCTAGGACTGAAGCTTTCTTT; cdr3_aa: CSVETQGARTEAFF
v_call: TRBV20-1; clone_size: -; d_call: -; j_call: TRBJ2-7; cdr3_nt: TGCAGTGCTAGTGGCGGCAGCTCCTACGAGCAGTACTTC; cdr3_aa: CSASGGSSYEQYF
v_call: TRBV3-1/TRBV3-2; clone_size: -; d_call: -; j_call: TRBJ2-3; cdr3_nt: TGTGCCAGCAGCCAAGATTGGGAGCTTGACACAGATACGCAGTATTTT; cdr3_aa: CASSQDWELDTDTQYF
v_call: TRBV28; clone_size: -; d_call: -; j_call: TRBJ2-2; cdr3_nt: TGTGCCAGCACCAGCGCGTCGACGGGCCCCGGGGAGCTGTTTTTT; cdr3_aa: CASTSASTGPGELFF
v_call: TRBV21-1; clone_size: -; d_call: -; j_call: TRBJ1-2; cdr3_nt: TGTGCCAGCAGCAAAACTACAGGGGGCTTTGGCTACACCTTC; cdr3_aa: CASSKTTGGFGYTF
v_call: TRBV30; clone_size: -; d_call: TRBD1; j_call: TRBJ1-1; cdr3_nt: TGTGCCTGGGACAGGGGAGTTACTGAAGCTTTCTTT; cdr3_aa: CAWDRGVTEAFF
v_call: TRBV7-2; clone_size: -; d_call: TRBD1; j_call: TRBJ1-5; cdr3_nt: TGTGCCAGCAGCGGGCCGGGACAGGGGATTCAGCCCCAGCATTTT; cdr3_aa: CASSGPGQGIQPQHF
v_call: TRBV9; clone_size: -; d_call: -; j_call: TRBJ1-2; cdr3_nt: TGTGCCAGCAGCGTAGGAGGGAGTCCGAACTATGGCTACACCTTC; cdr3_aa: CASSVGGSPNYGYTF
v_call: TRBV27; clone_size: -; d_call: -; j_call: TRBJ1-2; cdr3_nt: TGTGCCAGCAGCACCCGTTGGGGGAGGGGCCGTAACTATGGCTACACCTTC; cdr3_aa: CASSTRWGRGRNYGYTF
v_call: TRBV5-1; clone_size: -; d_call: TRBD1; j_call: TRBJ1-4; cdr3_nt: TGCGCCAGTAAAGACGCCGGGACAGCTAATGAAAAACTGTTTTTT; cdr3_aa: CASKDAGTANEKLFF
v_call: TRBV28; clone_size: -; d_call: -; j_call: TRBJ2-7; cdr3_nt: TGTGCCAGCAGTCCATATGCGGGGGCCGCCTACGAGCAGTACTTC; cdr3_aa: CASSPYAGAAYEQYF
v_call: TRBV28; clone_size: -; d_call: TRBD1; j_call: TRBJ2-1; cdr3_nt: TGTGCCAGCAGTTCCCCCGGGACAGGTTCCTACAATGAGCAGTTCTTC; cdr3_aa: CASSSPGTGSYNEQFF
v_call: TRBV2; clone_size: -; d_call: -; j_call: TRBJ2-7; cdr3_nt: TGTGCCAGCATCCCCGGGAGCTCCTACGAGCAGTACTTC; cdr3_aa: CASIPGSSYEQYF